This TCR beta chain emerged from a study of CD8+ T cells in alopecia areata. The CDR3 sequence is 13 residues long. The V gene lost 4 bases and the J gene lost 5 bases, with 12 bases spanning the gap. The germline V gene has CDR1 MNHEY and CDR2 SMNVEV (reference sequence). Extraction and reverse transcription of RNA yielded cDNA as the sequencing template. The assay was immunoSEQ multiplex PCR, and TCRdb's table has in-frame clones only and misses some. This table has tens of thousands of clones, about 51% appearing once. The source material was NKG2D-high CD8+ T cells sorted from blood. The sequence was collected from a human donor with alopecia areata. V is TRBV27 and J is TRBJ2-7; a possible D gene is TRBD1 (6 bases). CDR3 residues: CASSSRGGNEQYF. The CDR3 DNA follows: TGTGCCAGCAGTTCTCGAGGGGGAAACGAGCAGTACTTC.